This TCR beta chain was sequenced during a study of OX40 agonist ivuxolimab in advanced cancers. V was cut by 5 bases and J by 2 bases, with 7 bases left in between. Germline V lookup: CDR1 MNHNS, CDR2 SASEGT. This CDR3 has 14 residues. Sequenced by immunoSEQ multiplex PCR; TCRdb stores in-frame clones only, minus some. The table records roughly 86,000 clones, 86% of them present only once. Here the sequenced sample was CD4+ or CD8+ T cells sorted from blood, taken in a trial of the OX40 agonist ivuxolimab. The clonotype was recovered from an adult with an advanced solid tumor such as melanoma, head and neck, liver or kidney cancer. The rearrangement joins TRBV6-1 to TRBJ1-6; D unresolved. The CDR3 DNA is TGTGCCAGCAGTAGCGGCCCCTATAATTCACCCCTCCACTTT. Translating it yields CASSSGPYNSPLHF.